This T cell receptor beta chain was sequenced in a study of shared clonotypes between healthy human individuals. Whole-study results and caveats: Clonotypes not shared had lower generation probabilities than those common to all four donors. Naive subsets, compared against memory subsets, generally had larger estimated richness values.

The V gene lost 5 bases and the J gene lost 2 bases, with 7 bases spanning the gap. Germline lookup yields CDR1 MNHEY and CDR2 SMNVEV (reference sequence). The CDR3 contains 13 residues. A note on this clone: Its antigen is undetermined.

Profiled with immunoSEQ multiplex PCR; TCRdb holds only in-frame clones, not every one. The repertoire holds 2 million to 2.5 million clones, more than 80% seen once, with about 0.39% in the top ten. This sequence was found in a man aged 18 to 30 in good health. Some clones in this sample may be carry-over from other donors' samples. Material: naive CD4+ T cells from PBMCs. The subset: CD45RA+ positively selected. The chain links TRBV27 to TRBJ1-3; D gene ambiguous. In DNA form, the CDR3 reads TGTGCCAGCAGTCTTAGGGCTGGAAACACCATATATTTT. Its translation is CASSLRAGNTIYF.